Listed here are 11 T cell receptor beta chains from one sample, sequenced in a study of T cell repertoires in cytomegalovirus infection. In TCRdb, the reads were re-called with MiXCR into one record per CDR3 protein. The profile shows about 900,000 distinct CDR3 sequences, approximately 31% of them singletons. These TCRs' antigens remain unknown. The sequencing here drew on cultured CD8+ T cells from PBMCs, taken from culture after CMV antigen stimulation. These TCRs come from a human donor in good health (CMV status not recorded). Some clones in this sample may be carry-over from other donors' samples.

J is TRBJ1-1 and V is TRBV12-3 or TRBV12-4; D possibly corresponds to TRBD1 (5 bases). The CDR3 runs 11 residues. Trimming pared 8 bases from V and 10 bases from J, leaving 14 bases between. In nucleotides, the CDR3 is TGTGCCAGCTTTAGGGCAGGGAGAGCTTTCTTT. Residues: CASFRAGRAFF.

The chain combines TRBV4-3 with TRBJ1-1, with TRBD1 as a possible D gene (5 bases). CDR1 and CDR2 (germline): LGHNA, YSLEER. Trimming shortened V by 0 bases and J by 5 bases, and 13 bases separated the two germline ends. The CDR3 covers 15 residues. The CDR3 reads CASSQDGGAGTEAFF. As DNA, the CDR3 is TGCGCCAGCAGCCAAGATGGTGGGGCGGGGACTGAAGCTTTCTTT.

This clonotype was counted many times. The rearrangement links TRBV25-1 to TRBJ1-1; D is uncertain. CDR1 is MGHDK, CDR2 SYGVNS, per germline. The V and J ends lost 3 bases and 6 bases respectively, with 14 bases between them. The CDR3 runs to 14 residues. CDR3 in DNA: TGTGCCAGCAGTGAGGAAATTTTTCGTCCTGAAGCTTTCTTT. Protein product: CASSEEIFRPEAFF.

This chain links TRBV2 with TRBJ2-6; D possibly corresponds to TRBD1 (6 bases). The CDR3 loop spans 15 amino acids. V lost 6 bases and J 1 base, leaving 10 bases between the germline ends. Germline CDR1 reads SNHLY; CDR2 reads FYNNEI. The chain's CDR3 is CASREQGSGANVLTF. The CDR3 nucleotides are TGTGCCAGCAGAGAACAGGGTTCTGGGGCCAACGTCCTGACTTTC.

This clonotype turned up a few times. V usage is TRBV12-3 or TRBV12-4 and J usage is TRBJ1-5, with D possibly TRBD1 on 5 matching bases. The germline V and J ends were trimmed by 1 base and 3 bases, with 10 bases remaining between them. CDR3 length: 15 residues. This CDR3 reads CASSLEGVDNQPQHF. In DNA form, the CDR3 reads TGTGCCAGCAGTTTAGAAGGGGTTGACAATCAGCCCCAGCATTTT.

The V call is TRBV19, the J call TRBJ1-3; no clear D gene. Germline V gene lookup returns CDR1 LNHDA and CDR2 SQIVND (reference sequence). V lost 5 bases to trimming and J lost 0 bases, with 8 bases between them. The CDR3 sequence is 14 residues long. CDR3 nucleotide sequence: TGTGCCAGTAGTCAAAAACCCTCTGGAAACACCATATATTTT. This translates into CASSQKPSGNTIYF. The full variable domain, rest sourced from reference TRBV19 and TRBJ1-3, is DGGITQSPKYLFRKEGQNVTLSCEQNLNHDAMYWYRQDPGQGLRLIYYSQIVNDFQKGDIAEGYSVSREKKESFPLTVTSAQKNPTAFYLCASSQKPSGNTIYFGEGSWLTVV.

This clonotype was observed a handful of times. V usage is TRBV6-1 and J usage is TRBJ2-2, with 14 bases aligning to TRBD2. Per the germline V gene, CDR1 is MNHNS and CDR2 is SASEGT. There are 17 residues in the CDR3. Trimming took 4 bases from V and 5 from J; bases not matched to a gene: 6. CDR3 sequence: CASSAQRTSGGTGELFF. CDR3 coding DNA: TGTGCCAGCAGTGCCCAAAGGACTAGCGGGGGGACCGGGGAGCTGTTTTTT.

V gene TRBV4-1 combines with J gene TRBJ2-2, with D unresolved. The V and J ends lost 0 bases and 8 bases respectively, with 10 bases between them. Germline assignment: CDR1 MGHRA and CDR2 YSYEKL. The CDR3 is 14 amino acids. The DNA for the CDR3 is TGCGCCAGCAGCCAAGATTTCTGGGGAGGGGAGCTGTTTTTT. Its protein is CASSQDFWGGELFF.

This clonotype was counted only a few times. This sequence joins TRBV28 and TRBJ2-7; D is uncertain. The CDR3 consists of 16 residues. The germline gives CDR1 MDHEN, CDR2 SYDVKM. Trimming removed 4 bases from V and 0 bases from J, with 16 bases in between. The CDR3 region has the DNA TGTGCCAGCAGTTCTCCTATCAGACACGGCTCCTACGAGCAGTACGTC. Translation: CASSSPIRHGSYEQYV.

Written as DNA, the CDR3 is TGTGCCAGCAGCTTCGGACGGGGGTATAGTGGGCAGTTCTTC. It translates to CASSFGRGYSGQFF. The rearrangement uses TRBV7-6 and TRBJ2-1; a weak D match, TRBD2 (6 bases). From germline, CDR1 is SGHVS and CDR2 FNYEAQ. V lost 3 bases and J lost 12, with 18 bases in between. This CDR3 is 14 amino acids long.

DNA for the CDR3: TGTGCCAGCAGCAGAGACAGGTCTGGCGCCTACGAGCAGTACTTC. Translating gives CASSRDRSGAYEQYF. The chain employs TRBV7-2 and TRBJ2-7, with D perhaps TRBD1 (6 bases). CDR1 is SGHTA and CDR2 is FQGNSA in the germline V gene. The CDR3 extends over 15 amino acids. Trimming took 5 bases from V and 2 from J, leaving 16 bases between them.